This T cell receptor (beta chain) was recovered during a study of blood T cell repertoires in COVID-19 (dated by TCRdb to the early 2020s). Describing the broader study: Samples covering the acute and convalescent phases of COVID-19 were provided by collaborators in the United States, Italy and Spain. The repertoires were released in a freely available public database meant as a resource for research on the immune response to SARS-CoV-2. Where available, HLA class I and class II types were obtained from metadata supplied by the sample provider rather than from assay-based typing. Samples came from the ongoing ImmuneRACE study (first 160 participants) plus 1,254 subjects from 6 global collaborators. Subjects who had been exposed to COVID-19, were actively infected with it, or had recovered from it provided the deeply sampled blood TCRbeta repertoires that made up the dataset. A de-identified subject ID, COVID-19 status, age in years and sex were almost always included in the sample metadata. The material from the prospective study consisted of cDNA or gDNA derived from T cells, B-cell-depleted T cells, or PBMCs. What the authors observed across the whole study: The amount of clinical and demographic metadata varied by source and participant and was provided uncurated.

TCRbeta CDR3 regions were amplified from genomic DNA by means of the immunoSEQ Assay, a bias-controlled multiplex PCR. The original pipeline was this. The number of nucleated cells in each sample was estimated from the amplification of reference gene primers within the assay. Sequence reads were collapsed and filtered to measure the absolute abundance of every unique TCRbeta CDR3 rearrangement. Productive Simpson clonality was computed per sample as the square root of Simpson's diversity index over productive rearrangements. TCRdb's version of the immuneACCESS table is confined to in-frame rearrangements and falls short of the full clone set. An unresolved V gene accounts for under half of the shortfall where checked; the remainder is of unknown origin. That table supplies the V and J calls and clone size; D and trimming were determined from the DNA. Recorded for this sample are 100,000 to 150,000 clones; 80% to 85% of them occurred a single time. The ten biggest clones cover around 12% of the sample.

A word on this clone: The clone's antigen remains unknown. No qualities accompany the bases; no much larger clone lies one base away.

V ends up 6 bases short and J 7 bases short, with an unmatched junction base count of 6. Including cysteine and phenylalanine, the CDR3 has 14 amino acids. The kept DNA is CDR3 alone, 42 bases in frame from the first base. As encoded in the germline V gene, CDR1 is MDHEN while CDR2 is SYDVKM. A second Seattle source provided samples from volunteer blood donors who had recovered from COVID-19. Each collaborating institution followed its own protocols to collect whole blood in K2EDTA tubes. For TCRbeta analysis, collaborator samples were shipped as frozen whole blood, as isolated PBMCs, or as DNA extracted from either sample type.

The sample consisted of peripheral blood. Rearrangement joined TRBV28 to TRBJ2-4; a stretch of 10 junction bases matches TRBD1. The sequence was collected from a woman aged 30 to 39 who had recovered from COVID-19. The DNA sequence is as follows: TGTGCCAGCAGCCGACAGGGGGCGAGGAACATTCAGTACTTC. The translation is CASSRQGARNIQYF.